This T cell receptor (beta chain) stems from a study of blood T cells in healthy people across ages. General observations from the study: The study found more naive CD4+ cells and higher diversity in long-lived than aged donors.

In regard to this clonotype: What it binds is unknown.

The authors ran a second PCR of 7 to 11 cycles using a sample-barcoded 5' primer and a J-beta primer mix. One entry per CDR3 protein results from TCRdb running MiXCR on the 5' RACE reads. The repertoire holds nearly 1 million distinct CDR3 sequences, with just over 50% as singletons. V lost 3 bases and J lost 10; bases outside the gene matches: 11. CDR3 size: 15 residues. Per germline, CDR1 SGHRS and CDR2 YFSETQ. This receptor was obtained from a woman aged 55-69 years in good health. Specimen: blood. The rearrangement uses TRBV5-1 and TRBJ2-3; 10 bases match TRBD2. The CDR3 region is CASSYSGRLESSQYF. CDR3 nucleotide sequence: TGCGCCAGCAGCTATAGCGGGAGGTTGGAGAGTTCGCAGTATTTT.